This entry lists 20 T cell receptor beta chains sequenced from one sample in a study of T cell changes during pregnancy in multiple sclerosis (dated by TCRdb to about 2019). Libraries came from the immunoSEQ multiplex PCR assay. What TCRdb holds here is the immuneACCESS table cut down to in-frame rearrangements. Part of the clones is not present; checked against another copy, under half of the missing clones reflect an unresolved V gene, and the others are unexplained. This sample comprises roughly 80,000 clones, around 92% of them detected only once. Jointly, the top ten make up around 2.6% of the sample. Sequenced material: peripheral blood, taken before pregnancy. Receptor source: a female donor with multiple sclerosis, enrolled in a pregnancy study.

The chain has TRBV29-1 and TRBJ2-7, with 7 bases lining up with TRBD1. This CDR3 is built from 11 residues. Germline V gene sequence: CDR1 SQVTM, CDR2 ANQGSEA. V lost 7 bases and J lost 11; bases outside the gene matches: 11. The CDR3 sequence is CSARDRAQEYF. The CDR3 bases are TGCAGCGCCCGAGACAGGGCTCAGGAGTACTTC.

The chain combines TRBV28 with TRBJ2-7, with TRBD2 matching over 10 bases. Unmatched junction bases numbered 8, after V lost 3 bases and J lost 6 bases. Per the germline V gene, CDR1 is MDHEN and CDR2 is SYDVKM. The CDR3 length is 15 residues. The CDR3 region has the DNA TGTGCCAGCAGTTTTGCTGGCTCTAGCGGGAGCGAGCAGTACTTC. Translation: CASSFAGSSGSEQYF.

The chain links TRBV21-1 to TRBJ2-7; the D call of TRBD1 is as the table states it, not checked on the DNA. TRBV21-1 is annotated as a pseudogene. CDR3 length: 15 residues. CDR3 nucleotides: TGTGCCAGCAGGAAAGGTCGGGACAGCTCCTACGAGCAGTACTTC. Translating it yields CASRKGRDSSYEQYF.

Here the CDR3 DNA reads TGTGCCAGCAGTTTCGGGATACCCCTCTCTGGAAACACCATATATTTT. Translating gives CASSFGIPLSGNTIYF. J is TRBJ1-3 and V is TRBV6-5; D not certain. The V and J ends lost 4 bases and 0 bases respectively, with 13 bases between them. Germline V gives CDR1 MNHEY, CDR2 SVGAGI. CDR3 length equals 16 residues.

The sample holds one count of this clone. Additional DNA sequences in this sample encode the identical CDR3. This chain links TRBV6-5 with TRBJ1-1; D might be TRBD1 (5 bases). With 2 bases removed from V and 5 bases from J, the gap between germline ends came to 9 bases. This CDR3 comprises 13 residues. Germline CDR1 is MNHEY and CDR2 is SVGAGI. CDR3 amino acids: CASSYGGGTEAFF. The CDR3 coding sequence is TGTGCCAGCAGTTACGGGGGGGGAACTGAAGCTTTCTTT.

The chain has TRBV5-4 and TRBJ2-7, with TRBD2 as a possible D gene (5 bases). V lost 4 bases, J lost 2 bases, and 10 bases lay in between. The CDR3 length is 13 residues. CDR1 is SGHNT, CDR2 YYREEE, per germline (reference sequence). The CDR3 DNA is TGTGCCAGCAGCGTAGGACTCGCCTACGAGCAGTACTTC. Translating it yields CASSVGLAYEQYF.

The chain uses TRBV6-5 and TRBJ2-7, with 13 bases lining up with TRBD2. Germline CDR1 MNHEY, CDR2 SVGAGI. After removal of 4 bases from V and 6 bases from J, the junction contained 6 bases not matched to a gene. CDR3 length equals 15 residues. The CDR3 is CASSSGLAGTAEQYF. CDR3 in DNA: TGTGCCAGCAGTTCGGGACTAGCGGGGACCGCCGAGCAGTACTTC.

The chain employs TRBV6-1 and TRBJ1-4; D is perhaps TRBD1 (6 bases). The germline CDR1 and CDR2 sequences are MNHNS and SASEGT. The CDR3 is made up of 14 amino acids. The V and J ends lost 2 bases and 11 bases respectively, with 15 bases between them. The CDR3 DNA follows: TGTGCCAGCAGTGAACCCCTTTCAGGGGAGAAACTGTTTTTT. The encoded protein is CASSEPLSGEKLFF.

The J gene is TRBJ2-3, the V gene TRBV28, with 8 bases that match TRBD2. V lost 8 bases and J lost 6; bases outside the gene matches: 13. This CDR3 has 15 residues. Germline lookup yields CDR1 MDHEN and CDR2 SYDVKM. The CDR3, as DNA: TGTGCCAGCGGGGGGGCGGGAGGCTTTAGGGATACGCAGTATTTT. As protein: CASGGAGGFRDTQYF.

The genes are TRBV5-4 and TRBJ2-1, with D unclear. There are 12 residues in the CDR3. Trimming removed 2 bases from V and 9 bases from J, with 9 bases in between. Germline CDR1 and CDR2: SGHNT and YYREEE (reference sequence). This CDR3 is CASSFWASEQFF. The CDR3 DNA reads TGTGCCAGCAGCTTTTGGGCGAGTGAGCAGTTCTTC.

The gene calls are TRBV19 and TRBJ2-7; no definite D call. Germline CDR1 LNHDA, CDR2 SQIVND (reference sequence). V lost 4 bases, J lost 2 bases, and 6 bases lay in between. There are 12 residues in the CDR3. CDR3: CASSSATYEQYF. DNA of the CDR3: TGTGCCAGTAGTAGCGCTACCTACGAGCAGTACTTC.

The CDR3 nucleotides are TGTGCCAGCAGTTTATACAGGGAGAGGTCTTTCTTT. This sequence encodes CASSLYRERSFF. The chain uses TRBV28 and TRBJ1-1; perhaps TRBD1 as D (6 bases). From germline, CDR1 is MDHEN and CDR2 SYDVKM. This CDR3 contains 12 residues. V was clipped by 1 base and J by 12 bases, with 12 bases between them.

This clone was counted once. The chain recombines TRBV7-2 with TRBJ2-7; TRBD1 matches 7 bases. V trimming: 5 bases; J trimming: 5 bases; junction bases outside the gene matches: 9. The CDR3 sequence is 14 residues long. CDR1 SGHTA and CDR2 FQGNSA come from the germline V gene. CDR3 amino acids: CASSPQTGPNEQYF. CDR3 nucleotide sequence: TGTGCCAGCAGCCCTCAGACAGGGCCCAACGAGCAGTACTTC.

CDR3 sequence: CAWSVISAGAYF. The CDR3 nucleotides are TGTGCCTGGAGTGTTATTTCGGCAGGGGCGTACTTC. The genes are TRBV30 and TRBJ2-5; D possibly corresponds to TRBD1 (6 bases). The V end lost 0 bases, the J end lost 13 bases, and 15 bases lay between the germline ends. The V gene's germline CDR1 is GTSNPN and CDR2 SVGIG (reference sequence). There are 12 residues in the CDR3.

This clone turned up a few times. V and J are TRBV7-2 and TRBJ1-5; 8 positions match TRBD1. Losses at the gene ends were 4 bases for V and 6 bases for J; bases not matched to a gene: 11. This CDR3 comprises 16 residues. Germline CDR1 reads SGHTA; CDR2 reads FQGNSA. CDR3 sequence: CASSSSGGTGSQPQHF. The CDR3 nucleotides are TGTGCCAGCAGCTCTAGCGGAGGGACAGGTAGTCAGCCCCAGCATTTT.

This clone was picked up a small number of times. The CDR3 DNA is TGTGCCAGCAGCCCGACAGGGGTGACAGATACGCAGTATTTT. It translates to CASSPTGVTDTQYF. The chain recombines TRBV5-5 with TRBJ2-3, with 8 bases matching TRBD1. The junction had 4 bases not matched to a gene; V was cut back by 4 bases and J by 3 bases. CDR3 length: 14 amino acids. The germline V gene has CDR1 SGHKS and CDR2 YYEKEE (reference sequence).

This chain joins TRBV4-2 and TRBJ2-5; D gene unclear. CDR1 and CDR2 from the germline V gene are LGHNA and YNFKEQ. V shed 1 base and J shed 5 bases, with 29 bases lying between them. The CDR3 extends over 20 amino acids. This chain's CDR3 is CASSQALISSGLRNWETQYF. CDR3 DNA: TGTGCCAGCAGCCAAGCCCTTATTTCGTCTGGTTTGCGCAACTGGGAGACCCAGTACTTC.

This clone was found once. J is TRBJ2-5 and V is TRBV4-2; no definite D call. The CDR3 runs to 13 residues. The germline V and J ends were trimmed by 0 bases and 5 bases, with 7 bases remaining between them. In germline, CDR1 is LGHNA, CDR2 YNFKEQ. CDR3 in DNA: TGTGCCAGCAGCCAAGAGGCCTGGGAGACCCAGTACTTC. This encodes CASSQEAWETQYF.

The chain links TRBV6-1 to TRBJ2-7; D remains unclear. The CDR3 runs to 14 residues. Germline V gives CDR1 MNHNS, CDR2 SASEGT. V lost 3 bases and J 4 bases, leaving 13 bases between the germline ends. Here the CDR3 reads CASSDNPNLYEQYF. The CDR3 DNA sequence: TGTGCCAGCAGTGATAACCCTAATTTGTACGAGCAGTACTTC.

The chain uses TRBV5-1 and TRBJ2-3; TRBD2 agrees at 11 bases. The length of the CDR3 is 15 residues. Germline V gene data show CDR1 as SGHRS and CDR2 as YFSETQ. With 7 bases clipped from V and 4 bases from J, the junction kept 8 bases outside the gene matches. CDR3 protein: CASGLTSGKADTQYF. The CDR3 DNA sequence: TGCGCCAGCGGACTGACTAGCGGGAAAGCAGATACGCAGTATTTT.